Detailed here is one T cell receptor beta chain. Its antigen remains unidentified. The data originate from a study of type 1 regulatory T cells. At the level of the study: This in vitro CD4 product, T-allo10, is enriched for Tr1 cells and alloantigen-specific.

TCRdb reanalysed the reads using MiXCR and keeps one entry per CDR3 protein. Found here are some 22,000 distinct CDR3 sequences, roughly 72% of them singletons; the top ten hold roughly 14%. CDR3 size: 12 residues. CDR1 is MDHEN and CDR2 is SYDVKM in the germline V gene. Trimming left V 2 bases short and J 3 bases short, with 4 bases between. The graft donor-derived T-allo10 cells reportedly recognize host alloantigens, are anergic, and suppress alloantigen-specifically. The sample comprised cultured T cells, either the whole culture or a sorted T cell fraction (not recorded which). Subset given: Tr1-enriched cell product generated in vitro against host alloantigens. The rearrangement links TRBV28 to TRBJ1-2; D remains ambiguous. This TCR was sampled from a human donor in good health. CDR3: CASSLRHYGYTF. The DNA of the CDR3 is TGTGCCAGCAGTTTAAGACACTATGGCTACACCTTC.